This T cell receptor (beta chain) was profiled in a study of cytomegalovirus exposure and HLA in healthy donors. Researchers ran the PCR with 60 Vbeta and 13 Jbeta primers. Repertoires were generated with immunoSEQ multiplex PCR, while TCRdb's copy carries only in-frame clones and drops some. The table has 210,000 or so clones, more than 60% seen once. This clone turned up a few times. The antigen is undetermined. V shed 7 bases and J 1 base; nucleotides not matched to a gene: 4. Per the germline V gene, CDR1 is MNHEY and CDR2 is SMNVEV (reference sequence). The CDR3 covers 14 residues. Whole-study results and caveats: Reportedly, fewer N-insertions than the approximately 700-donor mean appeared in an Asian-associated ancestry cluster in a later analysis. Sequencing artifact likely explains a cluster of highly shared sequence variants. For most TCR sequences rarity was the rule, although some public TCRs occurred in many donors.

This receptor was identified in a man aged 35 to 55 in good health and CMV-seronegative. J is TRBJ2-5 and V is TRBV27; TRBD2 matches at 9 bases. The sequencing input was PBMCs. The CDR3 here is CASTKAGGQETQYF. Written as DNA, the CDR3 is TGTGCCAGCACTAAAGCGGGGGGCCAAGAGACCCAGTACTTC.